A selection of T cell receptor beta chains follows, all from one sample in a study of OX40 agonist ivuxolimab in advanced cancers. Assay used: immunoSEQ multiplex PCR; TCRdb lists only in-frame clones, some missing. This table has around 80,000 clones, around 93% appearing once. Sequences were derived from CD4+ or CD8+ T cells sorted from blood, sampled in a trial of the OX40 agonist ivuxolimab. The source of these receptors is an adult with an advanced solid tumor such as melanoma, head and neck, liver or kidney cancer. CDR3s include the opening cysteine and the closing phenylalanine or tryptophan. D genes are given only for firm matches. Rows give clone size only sometimes, using once, few, many, or a class for an expanded clone.

NA NA TRBJ2-2 TRBV11-2 CASSLLVGAGNTGELFF TGTGCCAGCAGCTTATTGGTCGGGGCGGGGAACACCGGGGAGCTGTTTTTT
NA NA TRBJ2-1 TRBV29-1 CSVETLNNEQFF TGCAGCGTTGAAACCCTCAACAATGAGCAGTTCTTC
NA NA TRBJ1-1 TRBV27 CASSWGTANTEAFF TGTGCCAGCAGTTGGGGGACGGCGAACACTGAAGCTTTCTTT
NA NA TRBJ2-7 TRBV7-8 CASSLGPGSYEQYF TGTGCCAGCAGCTTAGGCCCGGGATCCTACGAGCAGTACTTC
NA NA TRBJ2-7 TRBV30 CAWSVRTGGAHEQYF TGTGCCTGGAGTGTACGCACCGGGGGAGCCCACGAGCAGTACTTC
NA TRBD2 TRBJ2-1 TRBV5-4 CASSPPSGPYNEQFF TGTGCCAGCAGCCCTCCTAGCGGTCCCTACAATGAGCAGTTCTTC
NA TRBD2 TRBJ2-5 TRBV19 CASSIEGTSGWETQYF TGTGCCAGTAGTATAGAGGGGACTAGCGGGTGGGAGACCCAGTACTTC
NA NA TRBJ1-1 TRBV9 CASSVEGQFGTIMNTEAFF TGTGCCAGCAGCGTAGAGGGGCAGTTCGGGACAATCATGAACACTGAAGCTTTCTTT
NA NA TRBJ1-1 TRBV11-2 CASSLDSLFTEAFF TGTGCCAGCAGCTTAGACAGTTTATTCACTGAAGCTTTCTTT
once NA TRBJ1-5 TRBV13 CASRLRGSNQPQHF TGTGCCAGCAGGCTGAGGGGTAGCAATCAGCCCCAGCATTTT
NA NA TRBJ2-7 TRBV7-9 CASSSLRDKGFYEQYF TGTGCCAGCAGCTCCCTTAGGGACAAAGGTTTCTACGAGCAGTACTTC
once NA TRBJ2-3 TRBV2 CASSGDLPDTQYF TGTGCCAGCAGTGGGGACCTCCCAGATACGCAGTATTTT
NA NA TRBJ2-5 TRBV7-3 CASSFGEETQYF TGTGCCAGCAGCTTTGGGGAAGAGACCCAGTACTTC
NA NA TRBJ1-5 TRBV27 CASSLYGYSNQPQHF TGTGCCAGCAGTTTATACGGGTATAGCAATCAGCCCCAGCATTTT
NA NA TRBJ2-2 TRBV10-3 CAIRPQAESGELFF TGTGCCATAAGACCCCAGGCGGAATCCGGGGAGCTGTTTTTT
NA NA TRBJ2-7 TRBV27 CASSSRVFPRGEQYF TGTGCCAGCAGTTCGCGGGTCTTCCCCCGCGGCGAGCAGTACTTC
NA NA TRBJ1-4 TRBV4-2 CASSQAPDSSNEKLFF TGTGCCAGCAGCCAAGCCCCGGACAGTTCTAATGAAAAACTGTTTTTT
once TRBD1 TRBJ1-1 TRBV12-5 CASGLGTGATEAFF TGTGCTAGTGGTTTGGGCACAGGGGCTACTGAAGCTTTCTTT
NA TRBD2 TRBJ2-7 TRBV7-9 CASSPKASGGFEQYF TGTGCCAGCAGCCCGAAAGCTAGCGGGGGATTCGAGCAGTACTTC
NA NA TRBJ1-5 TRBV7-9 CASSPQGGNQPQHF TGTGCCAGCAGCCCCCAGGGAGGCAATCAGCCCCAGCATTTT
NA NA TRBJ1-1 TRBV27 CASSSNHRNTEAFF TGTGCCAGCAGTTCGAACCATAGGAACACTGAAGCTTTCTTT